The 18 T cell receptor beta chains listed next were all sequenced from one sample in a study of blood T cell repertoires in COVID-19. Sequenced by immunoSEQ multiplex PCR; TCRdb stores in-frame clones only, minus some. The sample carries about 120,000 clones, around 86% recorded once. The source material was peripheral blood. Every receptor here comes from a man between 40 and 49 years old with acute or convalescent COVID-19.

This rearrangement joins TRBV6-2 or TRBV6-3 to TRBJ2-3; D might be TRBD2 (5 bases). Trimming cost V 0 bases and J 6 bases, with 13 bases left between them. Germline CDR1 reads MNHEY; CDR2 reads SVGEGT. The CDR3 has 15 amino acids. DNA of the CDR3: TGTGCCAGCAGTTACTCGTACCTAGCCGCGGATACGCAGTATTTT. Translated, it gives CASSYSYLAADTQYF.

The V gene is TRBV9, the J gene TRBJ1-6, with 10 bases matching TRBD1. CDR1 is SGDLS and CDR2 is YYNGEE in the germline V gene. The CDR3 spans 15 residues. Unmatched junction bases numbered 3, after V lost 0 bases and J lost 9 bases. The CDR3 reads CASSVAGTGVSPLHF. The CDR3 nucleotides are TGTGCCAGCAGCGTAGCGGGGACAGGGGTTTCACCCCTCCACTTT.

The chain carries TRBV2 and TRBJ1-2, with 9 bases fitting TRBD1. Trimming cost V 4 bases and J 4 bases; bases outside gene matches: 1. This CDR3 comprises 13 residues. Germline V CDR1 and CDR2: SNHLY, FYNNEI. The CDR3 sequence: CASSAGQGYGYTF. The CDR3 DNA follows: TGTGCCAGCAGTGCGGGACAGGGCTATGGCTACACCTTC.

In DNA form, the CDR3 reads TGCGCCAGCAGCTTCCTCGAGGGGAACACTGAAGCTTTCTTT. Translated: CASSFLEGNTEAFF. This chain connects TRBV5-1 to TRBJ1-1; no reliable D call. The CDR3 extends over 14 amino acids. V was clipped by 2 bases and J by 1 base, with 9 bases between them. Germline CDR1 is SGHRS and CDR2 is YFSETQ.

The chain is built from TRBV10-2 and TRBJ2-7, with 7 nucleotides matching TRBD2. The J segment lost 0 bases and the V segment lost 3 bases, leaving 2 bases of the junction unmatched. Per the germline V gene, CDR1 is WSHSY and CDR2 is SAAADI. The CDR3 runs 14 residues. DNA for the CDR3: TGCGCCAGCAGTGAAGGCGGGAGCTCCTACGAGCAGTACTTC. Encoded protein: CASSEGGSSYEQYF.

This chain links TRBV5-5 with TRBJ1-5; D unclear. The ends were cut back, 0 bases at V and 2 bases at J, with 12 bases in the middle. The CDR3 is 16 residues long. From germline, CDR1 is SGHKS and CDR2 YYEKEE (reference sequence). CDR3 sequence reads: CASSLAPPSGNQPQHF. The CDR3 bases are TGTGCCAGCAGCTTGGCGCCGCCGTCGGGCAATCAGCCCCAGCATTTT.

This clone occurred a few times. The chain couples TRBV5-1 to TRBJ1-1; 7 bases line up with TRBD1. This CDR3 has 14 residues. The germline V gene encodes CDR1 SGHRS and CDR2 YFSETQ. Trimming removed 4 bases from V and 4 bases from J; junction bases left unmatched: 7. CDR3 sequence (DNA): TGCGCCAGCAGCCTGGACAGGAGGGGCACTGAAGCTTTCTTT. Its translation is CASSLDRRGTEAFF.

This clone was observed a handful of times. The rearrangement joins TRBV11-2 to TRBJ2-1, with 7 bases fitting TRBD1. The CDR3 runs 15 residues. CDR1 is SGHAT, CDR2 FQNNGV, per germline. The V segment lost 0 bases and the J segment 9 bases; nucleotides outside the gene matches: 8. The CDR3 loop reads CASSLENRGWGEQFF. The CDR3 DNA follows: TGTGCCAGCAGCTTAGAGAACAGGGGTTGGGGTGAGCAGTTCTTC.

The sample holds many counts of this clone. This chain joins TRBV11-2 and TRBJ2-2; possibly TRBD1 for D (5 bases). CDR3 length: 14 amino acids. The germline V and J ends were trimmed by 5 bases and 4 bases, with 11 bases remaining between them. Looked up from germline, CDR1 is SGHAT and CDR2 is FQNNGV. The CDR3 loop reads CASSARTRTGELFF. CDR3 bases: TGTGCCAGCAGCGCTCGGACACGCACCGGGGAGCTGTTTTTT.

V is TRBV10-3 and J is TRBJ2-3, with 13 bases matching TRBD2. This CDR3 is 17 amino acids long. V dropped 10 bases and J dropped 3; count of bases not matched to a gene: 13. Germline CDR1 reads ENHRY; CDR2 reads SYGVKD. The CDR3 spells CATTSGGAPGWTDTQYF. CDR3 nucleotides: TGTGCCACTACTAGCGGGGGGGCCCCTGGTTGGACAGATACGCAGTATTTT.

J is TRBJ2-3 and V is TRBV11-3, with D perhaps TRBD2 (5 bases). The CDR3 contains 15 residues. CDR1 and CDR2 from the germline V gene are SGHNT and YENEEA. With 0 bases removed from V and 2 bases from J, the gap between germline ends came to 9 bases. CDR3 sequence: CASSLDPGITDTQYF. Written as DNA, the CDR3 is TGTGCCAGCAGCTTAGACCCCGGGATCACAGATACGCAGTATTTT.

The gene calls are TRBV5-1 and TRBJ2-5; D is unclear. From germline, CDR1 is SGHRS and CDR2 YFSETQ. CDR3 size: 13 residues. V was trimmed by 0 bases and J by 5 bases, leaving 8 bases between them. In nucleotides, the CDR3 is TGCGCCAGCAGCTTGGCCCGTTTCGAGACCCAGTACTTC. This gives the protein CASSLARFETQYF.

This chain connects TRBV10-3 to TRBJ2-1; 11 bases line up with TRBD2. J lost 6 bases, V lost 0 bases, and 10 bases had no gene match. The CDR3 totals 18 residues. Germline V CDR1 and CDR2: ENHRY, SYGVKD. CDR3 protein: CAISESRGAGTSGNEQFF. The CDR3 coding sequence is TGTGCCATCAGTGAGTCGCGAGGAGCCGGGACTAGCGGCAATGAGCAGTTCTTC.

V and J are TRBV5-6 and TRBJ1-3; D ambiguous. Deletions cut 0 bases from V and 0 bases from J, with 10 bases between. CDR3 length equals 16 residues. The germline V gene has CDR1 SGHDT and CDR2 YYEEEE. The CDR3 is CASSLAGLDSGNTIYF. Here the CDR3 DNA reads TGTGCCAGCAGCTTGGCGGGGTTGGACTCTGGAAACACCATATATTTT.

This chain connects TRBV7-2 to TRBJ2-5; 7 bases map to TRBD2. V was pared by 7 bases and J by 1 base, with 15 bases of the junction left unmatched. The germline V gene has CDR1 SGHTA and CDR2 FQGNSA. This CDR3 spans 17 amino acids. CDR3 bases: TGTGCCAGCACCCGGCTAGTGGCGGGACTAAGCCAAGAGACCCAGTACTTC. Translated, it gives CASTRLVAGLSQETQYF.

The gene calls are TRBV27 and TRBJ1-2, with D maybe TRBD1 (6 bases). The CDR3 covers 15 residues. Germline V gene sequence: CDR1 MNHEY, CDR2 SMNVEV (reference sequence). The V gene lost 2 bases and the J gene lost 2 bases, with 12 bases spanning the gap. The CDR3 is CASSLRGRGNYGYTF. In DNA, the CDR3 is TGTGCCAGCAGTTTACGCGGCAGGGGCAACTATGGCTACACCTTC.

The chain couples TRBV11-2 to TRBJ2-7; possibly TRBD1 for D (6 bases). Germline V lookup: CDR1 SGHAT, CDR2 FQNNGV. The CDR3 is 14 amino acids. Trimming pared 1 base from V and 2 bases from J, leaving 9 bases between. CDR3 protein: CASSLVRGAYEQYF. The CDR3 nucleotides read TGTGCCAGCAGCTTAGTCAGGGGAGCCTACGAGCAGTACTTC.

This rearrangement joins TRBV5-4 to TRBJ2-2; 12 nucleotides match TRBD1. J lost 4 bases, V lost 0 bases, and 4 bases had no gene match. CDR3 length: 17 amino acids. Looked up from germline, CDR1 is SGHNT and CDR2 is YYREEE (reference sequence). The chain's CDR3 is CASSLDGTGGSTGELFF. The CDR3 DNA sequence: TGTGCCAGCAGCTTGGACGGGACAGGGGGCAGCACCGGGGAGCTGTTTTTT.